A selection of T cell receptor beta chains follows, all from one sample in a study of early T cells in non-severe SARS-CoV-2 infection. Via MiXCR, TCRdb re-called the 5' RACE reads, giving one row per CDR3 protein. Of roughly 40,000 distinct CDR3 sequences detected, under 7.5% appear once; the ten largest clones hold more than 7.5%. Specimen: whole blood. The receptor source for this set is an adult who was a healthcare worker with PCR-confirmed SARS-CoV-2 infection or an uninfected control (not recorded which). CDR3s include the opening cysteine and the closing phenylalanine or tryptophan. D genes are given only for firm matches. Size tells how often a clone was seen (once, few, many) or the class of an expanded clone, and some rows leave it out.

D: NA; V: TRBV9; J: TRBJ2-1; size: NA; CDR3: CASSARASNEQFF; DNA: TGTGCCAGCAGCGCTAGGGCCTCCAATGAGCAGTTCTTC
D: TRBD2; V: TRBV4-3; J: TRBJ2-5; size: NA; CDR3: CASSRLSGGRKETQYF; DNA: TGCGCCAGCAGCCGGCTTAGCGGGGGTCGGAAAGAGACCCAGTACTTC
D: TRBD1; V: TRBV7-9; J: TRBJ2-1; size: many; CDR3: CASSLDRDENEQFF; DNA: TGTGCCAGCAGCTTGGACAGGGACGAGAATGAGCAGTTCTTC
D: TRBD2; V: TRBV6-2/TRBV6-3; J: TRBJ2-2; size: many; CDR3: CASSYSKGLDATGELFF; DNA: TGTGCCAGCAGTTACTCGAAGGGACTAGACGCAACCGGGGAGCTGTTTTTT
D: NA; V: TRBV5-1; J: TRBJ2-2; size: NA; CDR3: CASGESPQKQGSGELFF; DNA: TGCGCCAGCGGTGAATCGCCCCAGAAGCAGGGATCCGGGGAGCTGTTTTTT
D: NA; V: TRBV28; J: TRBJ1-2; size: many; CDR3: CASSLRGVYGYTF; DNA: TGTGCCAGCAGTTTGAGAGGGGTCTATGGCTACACCTTC
D: NA; V: TRBV10-3; J: TRBJ2-3; size: many; CDR3: CAISDRAVLTDTQYF; DNA: TGTGCCATCAGTGACAGGGCAGTCCTGACAGATACGCAGTATTTT
D: NA; V: TRBV7-2; J: TRBJ2-7; size: NA; CDR3: CASSLAVTAESYEQYF; DNA: TGTGCCAGCAGCTTAGCGGTTACGGCAGAGTCCTACGAGCAGTACTTC
D: NA; V: TRBV2; J: TRBJ2-2; size: few; CDR3: CASMGRLVGAAGELFF; DNA: TGTGCCAGCATGGGTCGTTTGGTGGGGGCAGCCGGGGAGCTGTTTTTT
D: NA; V: TRBV4-3; J: TRBJ2-5; size: many; CDR3: CASSQDRVGGTQYF; DNA: TGCGCCAGCAGCCAAGATCGGGTAGGGGGTACCCAGTACTTC